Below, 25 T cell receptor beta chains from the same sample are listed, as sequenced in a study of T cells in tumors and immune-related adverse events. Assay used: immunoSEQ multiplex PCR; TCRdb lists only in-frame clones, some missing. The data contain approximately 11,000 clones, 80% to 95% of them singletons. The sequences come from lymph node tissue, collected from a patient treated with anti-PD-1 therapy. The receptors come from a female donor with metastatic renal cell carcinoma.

CDR3 bases: TGTGCCAGCAGTTTATCACAGGACAGGGGGTTACATGGCTACACCTTC. It yields the protein CASSLSQDRGLHGYTF. The chain employs TRBV27 and TRBJ1-2; 10 bases agree with TRBD1. There are 16 residues in the CDR3. J lost 6 bases, V lost 0 bases, and 7 bases had no gene match. Germline CDR1 MNHEY, CDR2 SMNVEV (reference sequence).

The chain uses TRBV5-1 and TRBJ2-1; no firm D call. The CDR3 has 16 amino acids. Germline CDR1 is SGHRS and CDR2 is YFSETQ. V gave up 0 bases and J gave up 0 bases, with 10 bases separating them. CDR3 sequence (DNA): TGCGCCAGCAGCTTGGGGTCTGGCTCCTCCTACAATGAGCAGTTCTTC. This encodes CASSLGSGSSYNEQFF. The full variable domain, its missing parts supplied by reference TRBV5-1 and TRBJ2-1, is KAGVTQTPRYLIKTRGQQVTLSCSPISGHRSVSWYQQTPGQGLQFLFEYFSETQRNKGNFPGRFSGRQFSNSRSEMNVSTLELGDSALYLCASSLGSGSSYNEQFFGPGTRLTVL.

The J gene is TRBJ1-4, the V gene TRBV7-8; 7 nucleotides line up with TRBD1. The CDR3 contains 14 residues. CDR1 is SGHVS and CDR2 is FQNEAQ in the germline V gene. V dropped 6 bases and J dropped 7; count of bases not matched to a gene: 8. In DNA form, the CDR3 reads TGTGCCAGCAGTCTAACAGGGGTGGCTGAAAAACTGTTTTTT. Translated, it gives CASSLTGVAEKLFF.

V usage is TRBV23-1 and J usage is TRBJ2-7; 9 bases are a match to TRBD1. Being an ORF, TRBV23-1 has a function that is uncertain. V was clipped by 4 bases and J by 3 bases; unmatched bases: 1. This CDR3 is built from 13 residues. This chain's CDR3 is CASSRGQGYEQYF. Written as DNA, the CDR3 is TGCGCCAGCAGTCGGGGACAGGGCTACGAGCAGTACTTC.

Written as DNA, the CDR3 is TGTGCCAGCCTCCAGGGGGGCACAGATACGCAGTATTTT. Translating gives CASLQGGTDTQYF. This chain links TRBV6-1 with TRBJ2-3, with 7 bases that match TRBD1. The V and J ends lost 8 bases and 1 base, in that order; junction bases with no gene match: 3. Germline CDR1 is MNHNS and CDR2 is SASEGT. The CDR3 runs 13 residues.

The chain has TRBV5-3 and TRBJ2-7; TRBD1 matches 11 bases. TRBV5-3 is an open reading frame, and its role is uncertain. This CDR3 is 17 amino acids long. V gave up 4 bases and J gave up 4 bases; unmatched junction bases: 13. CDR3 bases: TGTGCCAGAAGCCATCCCCGTTTCGGGACAGGGGGTTACGAGCAGTACTTC. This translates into CARSHPRFGTGGYEQYF.

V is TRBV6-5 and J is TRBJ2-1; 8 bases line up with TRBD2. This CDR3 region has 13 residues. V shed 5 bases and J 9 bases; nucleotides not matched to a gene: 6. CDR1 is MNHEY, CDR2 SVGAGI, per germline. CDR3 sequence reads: CASSIGTSIEQFF. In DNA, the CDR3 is TGTGCCAGCAGTATCGGGACTAGTATTGAGCAGTTCTTC.

CDR3 sequence (DNA): TGTGCCAGTAGTCCATTGACAGGGGTCATCAATCAGCCCCAGCATTTT. Translated, it gives CASSPLTGVINQPQHF. This sequence joins TRBV19 and TRBJ1-5; TRBD1 agrees at 8 bases. Unmatched junction bases numbered 9, after V lost 5 bases and J lost 3 bases. CDR1 and CDR2 (germline): LNHDA, SQIVND (reference sequence). CDR3 size: 16 residues.

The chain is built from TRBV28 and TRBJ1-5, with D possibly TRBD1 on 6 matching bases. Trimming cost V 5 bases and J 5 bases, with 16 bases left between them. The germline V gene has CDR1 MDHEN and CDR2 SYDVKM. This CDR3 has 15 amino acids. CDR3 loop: CASSRTGGGDQPQHF. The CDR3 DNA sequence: TGTGCCAGCAGTCGGACGGGGGGCGGGGATCAGCCCCAGCATTTT.

The DNA for the CDR3 is TGTGCCAGCAGCTTAGATCCCACTGACTCCTACGAGCAGTACTTC. As protein: CASSLDPTDSYEQYF. The rearrangement links TRBV11-2 to TRBJ2-7; D not certain. The CDR3 is 15 residues long. Trimming shortened V by 0 bases and J by 0 bases, and 9 bases separated the two germline ends. Germline CDR1 and CDR2: SGHAT and FQNNGV.

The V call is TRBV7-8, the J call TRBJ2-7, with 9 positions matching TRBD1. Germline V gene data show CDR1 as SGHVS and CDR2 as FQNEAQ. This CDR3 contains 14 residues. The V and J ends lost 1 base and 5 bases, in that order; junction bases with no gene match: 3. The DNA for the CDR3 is TGTGCCAGCAGCTTAGGACAGGGGGTCCACGAGCAGTACTTC. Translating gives CASSLGQGVHEQYF. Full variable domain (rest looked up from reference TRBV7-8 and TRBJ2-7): GAGVSQSPRYKVAKRGQDVALRCDPISGHVSLFWYQQALGQGPEFLTYFQNEAQLDKSGLPSDRFFAERPEGSVSTLKIQRTQQEDSAVYLCASSLGQGVHEQYFGPGTRLTVT.

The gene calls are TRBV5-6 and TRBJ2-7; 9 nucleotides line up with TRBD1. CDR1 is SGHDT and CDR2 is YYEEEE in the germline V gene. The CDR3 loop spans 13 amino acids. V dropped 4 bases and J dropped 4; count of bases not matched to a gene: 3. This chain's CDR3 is CASSRDRAYEQYF. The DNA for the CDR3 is TGTGCCAGCAGCCGGGACAGGGCTTACGAGCAGTACTTC.

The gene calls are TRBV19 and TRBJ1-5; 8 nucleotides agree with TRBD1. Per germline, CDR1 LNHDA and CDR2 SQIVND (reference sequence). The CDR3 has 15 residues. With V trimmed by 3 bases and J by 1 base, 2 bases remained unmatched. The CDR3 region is CASSIRQGSNQPQHF. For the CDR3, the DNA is TGTGCCAGTAGTATCCGACAGGGGAGCAATCAGCCCCAGCATTTT.

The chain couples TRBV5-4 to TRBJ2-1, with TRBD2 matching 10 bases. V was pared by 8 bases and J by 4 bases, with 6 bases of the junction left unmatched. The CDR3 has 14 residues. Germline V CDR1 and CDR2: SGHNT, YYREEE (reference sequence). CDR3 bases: TGTGCCAGTTCTAGCGGGGGAACGTACAATGAGCAGTTCTTC. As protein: CASSSGGTYNEQFF.

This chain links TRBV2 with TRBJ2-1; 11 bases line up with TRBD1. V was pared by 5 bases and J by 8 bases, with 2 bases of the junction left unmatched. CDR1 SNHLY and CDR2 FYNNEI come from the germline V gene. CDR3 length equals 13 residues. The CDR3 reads CASSWGQGDEQFF. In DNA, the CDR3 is TGTGCCAGCAGTTGGGGACAGGGGGATGAGCAGTTCTTC. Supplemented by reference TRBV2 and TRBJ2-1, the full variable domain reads EPEVTQTPSHQVTQMGQEVILRCVPISNHLYFYWYRQILGQKVEFLVSFYNNEISEKSEIFDDQFSVERPDGSNFTLKIRSTKLEDSAMYFCASSWGQGDEQFFGPGTRLTVL.

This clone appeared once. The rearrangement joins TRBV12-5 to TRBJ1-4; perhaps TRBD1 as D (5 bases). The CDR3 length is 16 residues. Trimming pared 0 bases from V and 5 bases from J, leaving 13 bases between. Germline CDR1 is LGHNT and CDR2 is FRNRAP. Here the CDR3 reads CASGLVGRAGNEKLFF. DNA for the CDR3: TGTGCTAGTGGTTTGGTAGGGAGGGCAGGGAATGAAAAACTGTTTTTT.

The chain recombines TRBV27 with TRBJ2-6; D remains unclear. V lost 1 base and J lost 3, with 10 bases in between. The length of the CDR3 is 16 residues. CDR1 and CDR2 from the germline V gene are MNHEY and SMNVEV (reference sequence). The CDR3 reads CASSLFGFGGANVLTF. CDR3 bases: TGTGCCAGCAGTTTATTCGGATTTGGTGGGGCCAACGTCCTGACTTTC.

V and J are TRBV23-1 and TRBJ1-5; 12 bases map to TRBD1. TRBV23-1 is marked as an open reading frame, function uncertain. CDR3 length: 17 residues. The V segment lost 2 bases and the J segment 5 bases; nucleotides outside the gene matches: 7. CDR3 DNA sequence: TGCGCCAGCAGTCAAAAACCGGGACAGGGGGCTTATCAGCCCCAGCATTTT. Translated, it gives CASSQKPGQGAYQPQHF.

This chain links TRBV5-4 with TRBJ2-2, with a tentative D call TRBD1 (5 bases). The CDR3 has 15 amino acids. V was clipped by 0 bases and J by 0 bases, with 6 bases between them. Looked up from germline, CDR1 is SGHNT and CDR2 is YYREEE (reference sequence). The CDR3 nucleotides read TGTGCCAGCAGCTTGGCCAGGGCGAACACCGGGGAGCTGTTTTTT. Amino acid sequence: CASSLARANTGELFF.

The CDR3 reads CASRQPLQGANYGYTF. The CDR3 DNA reads as TGTGCCAGTAGACAACCTTTACAGGGAGCTAACTATGGCTACACCTTC. The V and J genes are TRBV19 and TRBJ1-2, with a tentative D call TRBD1 (6 bases). The CDR3 totals 16 residues. Germline CDR1 reads LNHDA; CDR2 reads SQIVND (reference sequence). The V end lost 6 bases, the J end lost 0 bases, and 17 bases lay between the germline ends.

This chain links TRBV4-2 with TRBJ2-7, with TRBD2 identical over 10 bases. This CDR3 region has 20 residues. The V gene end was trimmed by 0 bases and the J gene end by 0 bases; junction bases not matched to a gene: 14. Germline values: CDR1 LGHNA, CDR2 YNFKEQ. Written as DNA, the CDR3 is TGTGCCAGCAGCCAAGATCTGATCCTAGCGGGGGTTACCAGCTCCTACGAGCAGTACTTC. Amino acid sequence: CASSQDLILAGVTSSYEQYF.

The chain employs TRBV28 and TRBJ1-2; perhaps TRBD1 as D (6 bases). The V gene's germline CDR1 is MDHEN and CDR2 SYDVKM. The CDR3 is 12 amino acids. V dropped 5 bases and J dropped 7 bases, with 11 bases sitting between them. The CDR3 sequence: CASSPGERGYTF. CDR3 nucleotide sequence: TGTGCCAGCAGTCCAGGGGAACGTGGCTACACCTTC.

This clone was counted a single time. The CDR3, as DNA: TGTGCCAAGAAGACAGGGAACCAAGAGACCCAGTACTTC. Encoded protein: CAKKTGNQETQYF. The chain employs TRBV2 and TRBJ2-5, with 7 bases aligning to TRBD1. In germline, CDR1 is SNHLY, CDR2 FYNNEI. V was pared by 10 bases and J by 0 bases, with 5 bases of the junction left unmatched. CDR3 size: 13 residues.

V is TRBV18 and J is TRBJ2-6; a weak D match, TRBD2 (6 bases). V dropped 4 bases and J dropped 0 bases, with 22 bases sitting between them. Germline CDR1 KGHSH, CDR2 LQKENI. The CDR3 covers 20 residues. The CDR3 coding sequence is TGTGCCAGCTCACTAAATGTTGTGGGACTCCGAGACTCTGGGGCCAACGTCCTGACTTTC. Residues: CASSLNVVGLRDSGANVLTF.

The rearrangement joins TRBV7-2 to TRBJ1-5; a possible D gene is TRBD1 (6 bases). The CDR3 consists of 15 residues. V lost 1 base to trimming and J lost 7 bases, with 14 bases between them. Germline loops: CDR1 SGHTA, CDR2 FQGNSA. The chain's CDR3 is CASSLDGGANQPQHF. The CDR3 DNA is TGTGCCAGCAGCTTAGACGGGGGCGCCAACCAGCCCCAGCATTTT.